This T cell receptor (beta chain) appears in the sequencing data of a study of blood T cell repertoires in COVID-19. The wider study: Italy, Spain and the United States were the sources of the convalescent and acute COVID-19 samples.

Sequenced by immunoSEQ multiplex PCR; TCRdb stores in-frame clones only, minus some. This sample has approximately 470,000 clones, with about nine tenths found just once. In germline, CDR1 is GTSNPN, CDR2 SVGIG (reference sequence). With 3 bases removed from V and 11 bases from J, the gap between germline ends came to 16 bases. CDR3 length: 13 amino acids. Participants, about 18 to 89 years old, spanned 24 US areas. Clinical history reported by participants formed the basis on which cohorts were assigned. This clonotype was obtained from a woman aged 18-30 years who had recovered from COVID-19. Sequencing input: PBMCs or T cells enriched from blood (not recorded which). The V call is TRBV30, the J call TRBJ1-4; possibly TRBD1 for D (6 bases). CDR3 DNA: TGTGCCTGGAGGGACTCTTCAGGGGAGAAACTGTTTTTT. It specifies CAWRDSSGEKLFF.